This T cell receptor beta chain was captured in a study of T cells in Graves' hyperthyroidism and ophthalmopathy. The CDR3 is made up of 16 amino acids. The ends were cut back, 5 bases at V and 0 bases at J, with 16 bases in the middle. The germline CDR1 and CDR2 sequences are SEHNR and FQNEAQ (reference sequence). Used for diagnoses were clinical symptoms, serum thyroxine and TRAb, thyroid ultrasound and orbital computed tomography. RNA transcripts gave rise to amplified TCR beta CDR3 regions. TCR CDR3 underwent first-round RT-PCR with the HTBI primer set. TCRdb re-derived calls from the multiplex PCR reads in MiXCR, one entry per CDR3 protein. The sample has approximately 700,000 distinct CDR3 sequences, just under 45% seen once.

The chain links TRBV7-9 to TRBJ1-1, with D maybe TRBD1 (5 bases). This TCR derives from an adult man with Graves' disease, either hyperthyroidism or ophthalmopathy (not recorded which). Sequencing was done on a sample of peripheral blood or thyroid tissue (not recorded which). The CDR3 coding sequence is TGTGCCAGCAGCCCGGGGGATATCCGCATGAACACTGAAGCTTTCTTT. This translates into CASSPGDIRMNTEAFF.